This TCR beta chain was documented in a study of CD8 T cells in Susac syndrome. For the study at large: Among the sequenced Susac syndrome patients, over five had active disease while 8 or 9 were in remission.

With regard to this clonotype: Antigen specificity is unknown.

Findings and limits, study-wide: Clonal expansion involving Susac CD8+ cells peaked in TEMRA cells and active patients.

Germline CDR1 and CDR2: DFQATT and SNEGSKA (reference sequence). V shed 3 bases and J shed 0 bases, with 12 bases lying between them. The CDR3 has 16 amino acids. CD8+ and CD4+ T cells from blood underwent TCR beta sequencing, which was carried out in a high-throughput format. The patients with Susac syndrome were individuals who fulfilled the recently defined diagnostic criteria for disease that was either definite or probable. Random hexamers were used to reverse transcribe the RNA input (about 0.45 to 1 ug). Each CDR3 protein gets one entry after TCRdb re-called the immunoSEQ multiplex PCR reads with MiXCR. The table records around 90,000 distinct CDR3 sequences, roughly 96% of them present only once.

The sequence came from a human donor with Susac syndrome. The sequenced material came from CD8+ T cells from PBMCs. J is TRBJ1-6 and V is TRBV20-1, with a tentative D call TRBD1 (5 bases). CDR3 nucleotides: TGCAGTGCTAGGAGGCCAGGGAGCTCCTATAATTCACCCCTCCACTTT. As protein: CSARRPGSSYNSPLHF.